This entry lists 26 T cell receptor beta chains sequenced from one sample in a study of shared clonotypes between healthy human individuals. Libraries were prepared by immunoSEQ multiplex PCR; TCRdb keeps only in-frame clonotypes and omits some of them. The table records 950,000 to 1,300,000 clones, under 80% of them present only once. The sample was memory CD4+ T cells sorted from blood. As for subset: CD45RA-negative fraction. Every receptor here comes from a man between 18 and 29 years old in good health.

The rearrangement joins TRBV30 to TRBJ1-1, with 7 bases aligning to TRBD1. Germline V gene sequence: CDR1 GTSNPN, CDR2 SVGIG (reference sequence). With 3 bases clipped from V and 1 base from J, the junction kept 14 bases outside the gene matches. The CDR3 runs 17 residues. In DNA form, the CDR3 reads TGTGCCTGGAGCCCCCTAACAGGGGTCCGGGGGAACACTGAAGCTTTCTTT. Its translation is CAWSPLTGVRGNTEAFF.

The V call is TRBV6-1, the J call TRBJ1-6, with 7 bases lining up with TRBD1. The CDR3 runs 14 residues. V gave up 4 bases and J gave up 10 bases; unmatched junction bases: 7. Germline loops: CDR1 MNHNS, CDR2 SASEGT. CDR3 sequence: CASSGGGGGSPLHF. CDR3 bases: TGTGCCAGCAGTGGAGGAGGGGGCGGATCACCCCTCCACTTT.

The chain combines TRBV18 with TRBJ1-5, with D possibly matching TRBD1 (6 bases). With 1 base removed from V and 1 base from J, the gap between germline ends came to 11 bases. The germline V gene has CDR1 KGHSH and CDR2 LQKENI. This CDR3 region has 16 residues. The CDR3, as DNA: TGTGCCAGCTCACCACTGGGTCAGGGGAGCAATCAGCCCCAGCATTTT. This gives the protein CASSPLGQGSNQPQHF.

This chain joins TRBV10-3 and TRBJ1-2; D not certain. The V gene lost 2 bases and the J gene lost 0 bases, with 10 bases spanning the gap. The length of the CDR3 is 15 residues. The germline V gene encodes CDR1 ENHRY and CDR2 SYGVKD. DNA of the CDR3: TGTGCCATCAGTGAGATGTGGGGAACTAACTATGGCTACACCTTC. Its translation is CAISEMWGTNYGYTF.

This clone came up many times. The V and J genes are TRBV7-9 and TRBJ2-7, with a tentative D call TRBD2 (5 bases). Trimming left V 5 bases short and J 5 bases short, with 22 bases between. The CDR3 sequence is 16 residues long. The V gene's germline CDR1 is SEHNR and CDR2 FQNEAQ (reference sequence). CDR3 amino acids: CASSLTGIGLDNEQYF. CDR3 nucleotide sequence: TGTGCCAGCAGCCTAACCGGGATAGGGTTAGATAACGAGCAGTACTTC.

CDR3: CASSLRTGGASAGNTIYF. CDR3 bases: TGTGCCAGCAGTTTAAGGACAGGGGGTGCGAGCGCTGGAAACACCATATATTTT. The chain links TRBV27 to TRBJ1-3, with 10 bases aligning to TRBD1. Germline assignment: CDR1 MNHEY and CDR2 SMNVEV (reference sequence). The length of the CDR3 is 18 residues. V dropped 2 bases and J dropped 2; count of bases not matched to a gene: 9.

In this sample, this clone turned up once. The chain joins TRBV11-2 to TRBJ1-1, with 8 positions matching TRBD1. J gave up 4 bases and V 2 bases, and 9 bases lay outside the gene matches. This CDR3 has 16 residues. Germline V gene lookup returns CDR1 SGHAT and CDR2 FQNNGV. Here the CDR3 DNA reads TGTGCCAGCAGCTTAAATCAGGGGGCGCGTGGCACTGAAGCTTTCTTT. Amino acid sequence: CASSLNQGARGTEAFF. Supplemented by reference TRBV11-2 and TRBJ1-1, the full variable domain reads EAGVAQSPRYKIIEKRQSVAFWCNPISGHATLYWYQQILGQGPKLLIQFQNNGVVDDSQLPKDRFSAERLKGVDSTLKIQPAKLEDSAVYLCASSLNQGARGTEAFFGQGTRLTVV.

The rearrangement links TRBV7-6 to TRBJ2-1; D might be TRBD1 (5 bases). The germline gives CDR1 SGHVS, CDR2 FNYEAQ. V lost 5 bases and J lost 9, with 14 bases in between. The CDR3 has 13 amino acids. The CDR3 here is CASSTRDRGEQFF. The CDR3 DNA sequence: TGTGCCAGCAGCACTCGCGACAGAGGTGAGCAGTTCTTC.

The table lists this clone with a count of one. The junction differs from germline at one of its ends, possibly a read error. The chain recombines TRBV6-1 with TRBJ2-3, with TRBD2 identical over 10 bases. Germline assignment: CDR1 MNHNS and CDR2 SASEGT. This CDR3 spans 13 amino acids. The CDR3 reads CASSEVAGGFIVF. Written as DNA, the CDR3 is TGTGCCAGCAGTGAGGTAGCGGGAGGATTCATCGTTTTT.

The rearrangement uses TRBV28 and TRBJ2-7; no clear D gene. This CDR3 contains 12 residues. Trimming took 6 bases from V and 2 from J, leaving 8 bases between them. Germline V gene data show CDR1 as MDHEN and CDR2 as SYDVKM. The CDR3 loop reads CASRSNAYEQYF. The CDR3 DNA reads as TGTGCCAGCAGGTCCAACGCCTACGAGCAGTACTTC.

A word on this clone: The same CDR3 also results from other DNA sequences found in this sample. This chain joins TRBV6-6 and TRBJ2-3, with 7 bases aligning to TRBD2. Germline V gene lookup returns CDR1 MNHNY and CDR2 SVGAGI (reference sequence). The CDR3 spans 13 residues. After removal of 7 bases from V and 3 bases from J, the junction contained 4 bases not matched to a gene. CDR3 coding DNA: TGTGCCAGCACCTCGGGAGGAACAGATACGCAGTATTTT. Protein product: CASTSGGTDTQYF.

The rearrangement joins TRBV19 to TRBJ2-7; 8 nucleotides match TRBD2. Germline values: CDR1 LNHDA, CDR2 SQIVND (reference sequence). The CDR3 contains 14 residues. The V segment lost 3 bases and the J segment 1 base; nucleotides outside the gene matches: 2. In DNA form, the CDR3 reads TGTGCCAGTAGTATGCGGGAGGCTTCCTACGAGCAGTACTTC. Its protein is CASSMREASYEQYF.

The genes are TRBV19 and TRBJ2-7; no reliable D call. The CDR3 is made up of 14 amino acids. The germline V gene encodes CDR1 LNHDA and CDR2 SQIVND (reference sequence). V lost 7 bases and J 0 bases, leaving 13 bases between the germline ends. The DNA for the CDR3 is TGTGCCAGTATGGAAAGGCAGAGCTCCTACGAGCAGTACTTC. Residues: CASMERQSSYEQYF.

The CDR3 region is CASSPGDSRTAREQFF. For the CDR3, the DNA is TGCGCCAGCAGCCCGGGGGACAGCCGGACCGCGCGTGAGCAGTTCTTC. This chain links TRBV5-1 with TRBJ2-1, with a tentative D call TRBD1 (7 bases). CDR1 and CDR2 from the germline V gene are SGHRS and YFSETQ. Trimming took off 4 bases at V and 9 bases at J, with 23 bases between the two ends. The CDR3 has 16 amino acids.

This clone has just a few counts. The rearrangement links TRBV9 to TRBJ1-4; D gene ambiguous. V lost 0 bases to trimming and J lost 5 bases, with 11 bases between them. CDR1 and CDR2 (germline): SGDLS, YYNGEE. The CDR3 runs 15 residues. CDR3 protein: CASSVGLPGNEKLFF. The CDR3 DNA reads as TGTGCCAGCAGCGTAGGACTACCTGGAAATGAAAAACTGTTTTTT.

Notes on this clone: The same CDR3 also results from other DNA sequences found in this sample. The V and J genes are TRBV7-2 and TRBJ2-3; a possible D gene is TRBD1 (6 bases). V lost 0 bases and J lost 0, with 7 bases in between. CDR1 is SGHTA, CDR2 FQGNSA, per germline. This CDR3 comprises 15 residues. The CDR3 spells CASSLAGTSTDTQYF. Here the CDR3 DNA reads TGTGCCAGCAGCTTAGCCGGGACAAGCACAGATACGCAGTATTTT.

The chain employs TRBV25-1 and TRBJ2-7; tentatively, D is TRBD2 (6 bases). The V gene lost 5 bases and the J gene lost 5 bases, with 19 bases spanning the gap. Germline V gene sequence: CDR1 MGHDK, CDR2 SYGVNS. The CDR3 is 15 amino acids. This chain's CDR3 is CASSQVRGWGDEQYF. The CDR3 region has the DNA TGTGCCAGCAGTCAAGTGAGGGGATGGGGGGACGAGCAGTACTTC.

The chain employs TRBV28 and TRBJ1-1; 8 bases fit TRBD1. J gave up 0 bases and V 5 bases, and 11 bases lay outside the gene matches. CDR3 size: 17 residues. The germline V gene has CDR1 MDHEN and CDR2 SYDVKM. The CDR3 loop reads CASSGGDRPNLNTEAFF. The CDR3 DNA reads TGTGCCAGCAGTGGGGGGGACAGGCCCAATCTGAACACTGAAGCTTTCTTT.

J is TRBJ2-7 and V is TRBV6-6; D uncertain. V was trimmed by 0 bases and J by 5 bases, leaving 17 bases between them. This CDR3 spans 16 amino acids. Germline lookup yields CDR1 MNHNY and CDR2 SVGAGI (reference sequence). CDR3: CASSYSRTGDWNEQYF. In DNA form, the CDR3 reads TGTGCCAGCAGTTACTCTCGGACCGGAGACTGGAACGAGCAGTACTTC.

The V and J genes are TRBV28 and TRBJ1-6, with D maybe TRBD1 (5 bases). Per the germline V gene, CDR1 is MDHEN and CDR2 is SYDVKM. V was pared by 6 bases and J by 5 bases, with 11 bases between. The CDR3 is 14 residues long. The CDR3 nucleotides are TGTGCCAGCAGCCCGGGACGGAATAATTCACCCCTCCACTTT. Amino acids: CASSPGRNNSPLHF.

The chain couples TRBV2 to TRBJ2-2, with D possibly TRBD1 on 5 matching bases. This CDR3 is built from 15 residues. Trimming left V 3 bases short and J 7 bases short, with 15 bases between. Germline V CDR1 and CDR2: SNHLY, FYNNEI. DNA of the CDR3: TGTGCCAGCAGTGACCCGGCAGGGCTAGGCGGGGAGCTGTTTTTT. Translating it yields CASSDPAGLGGELFF.

The chain joins TRBV15 to TRBJ1-3, with D hard to call. The CDR3 extends over 16 amino acids. CDR1 LNHNV and CDR2 YYDKDF come from the germline V gene (reference sequence). With 0 bases removed from V and 0 bases from J, the gap between germline ends came to 9 bases. CDR3 in amino acids: CATSRDAVFSGNTIYF. The CDR3 DNA follows: TGTGCCACCAGCAGAGATGCCGTTTTCTCTGGAAACACCATATATTTT.

This chain joins TRBV21-1 and TRBJ2-7; the table calls TRBD2, which could not be checked here. TRBV21-1 is deemed a pseudogene. The CDR3 spans 17 residues. The CDR3 sequence: CASSVRRPGGPLYEQYF. CDR3 sequence (DNA): TGTGCCAGCAGCGTACGGAGGCCGGGAGGGCCACTTTACGAGCAGTACTTC.

This sequence joins TRBV25-1 and TRBJ1-1; weak D call: TRBD1 (6 bases). CDR1 and CDR2 from the germline V gene are MGHDK and SYGVNS. The length of the CDR3 is 16 residues. Trimming pared 0 bases from V and 2 bases from J, leaving 13 bases between. The CDR3 reads CASSEYFAGANTEAFF. CDR3 nucleotide sequence: TGTGCCAGCAGTGAATATTTTGCAGGGGCAAACACTGAAGCTTTCTTT.

This chain links TRBV7-2 with TRBJ2-2, with TRBD2 as a possible D gene (6 bases). Trimming took off 1 base at V and 1 base at J, with 10 bases between the two ends. This CDR3 comprises 16 residues. Germline V gene data show CDR1 as SGHTA and CDR2 as FQGNSA. CDR3 sequence (DNA): TGTGCCAGCAGCTTAGTGAGCGGGTGGAACACCGGGGAGCTGTTTTTT. Protein sequence: CASSLVSGWNTGELFF.

The chain recombines TRBV14 with TRBJ1-2; D is perhaps TRBD1 (5 bases). The CDR3 is 14 amino acids. Germline CDR1 SGHDN, CDR2 FVKESK. With 4 bases removed from V and 1 base from J, the gap between germline ends came to 10 bases. CDR3 protein: CASSLGPNNYGYTF. DNA of the CDR3: TGTGCCAGCAGCCTGGGACCTAATAACTATGGCTACACCTTC.